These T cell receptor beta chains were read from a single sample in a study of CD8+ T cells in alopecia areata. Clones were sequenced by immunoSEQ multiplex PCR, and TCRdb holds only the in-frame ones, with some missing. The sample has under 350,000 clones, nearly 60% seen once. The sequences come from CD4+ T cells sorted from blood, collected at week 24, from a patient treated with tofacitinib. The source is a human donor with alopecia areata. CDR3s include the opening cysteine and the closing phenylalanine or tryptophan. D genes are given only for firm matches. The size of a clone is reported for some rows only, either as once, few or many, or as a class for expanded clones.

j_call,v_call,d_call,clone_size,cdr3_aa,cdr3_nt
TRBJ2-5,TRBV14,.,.,CASSRTAQETQYF,TGTGCCAGCAGCCGGACAGCCCAAGAGACCCAGTACTTC
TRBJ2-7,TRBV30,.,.,CAWNGGREREQYF,TGTGCCTGGAACGGGGGCAGGGAACGGGAGCAGTACTTC
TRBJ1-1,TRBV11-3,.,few,CASSQGMNTEAFF,TGTGCCAGCAGCCAGGGTATGAACACTGAAGCTTTCTTT
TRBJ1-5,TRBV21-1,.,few,CASSAPGGEGQHF,TGTGCCAGCAGCGCCCCCGGAGGGGAGGGACAGCATTTT
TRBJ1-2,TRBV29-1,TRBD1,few,CSVGQLLNYGYTF,TGCAGCGTGGGACAGCTTCTTAACTATGGCTACACCTTC
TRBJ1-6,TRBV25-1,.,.,CASSVERISPLHF,TGTGCCAGCAGTGTAGAGAGGATTTCACCCCTCCACTTT
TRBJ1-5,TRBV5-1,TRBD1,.,CASSSTGGNQPQHF,TGCGCCAGCAGTTCCACAGGGGGCAATCAGCCCCAGCATTTT
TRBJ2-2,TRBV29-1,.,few,CSVESPGLSGELFF,TGCAGCGTTGAGTCTCCTGGCCTATCCGGGGAGCTGTTTTTT
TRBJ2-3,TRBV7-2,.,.,CASSLGPSTDTQYF,TGTGCCAGCAGCTTAGGGCCTTCCACAGATACGCAGTATTTT
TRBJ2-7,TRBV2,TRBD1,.,CASIPRTGDYEQYF,TGTGCCAGCATCCCGCGGACAGGCGACTACGAGCAGTACTTC
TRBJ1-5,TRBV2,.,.,CASADSNQPQHF,TGTGCCAGCGCAGATAGTAATCAGCCCCAGCATTTT
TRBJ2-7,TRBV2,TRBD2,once,CASSVETSGGLSYEQYF,TGTGCCAGCAGTGTGGAGACTAGCGGGGGCCTTTCCTACGAGCAGTACTTC
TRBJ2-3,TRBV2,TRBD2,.,CASSVPSGADTQYF,TGTGCCAGCAGTGTGCCTAGCGGGGCAGATACGCAGTATTTT
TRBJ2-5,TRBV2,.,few,CASSALEVATQYF,TGTGCCAGCAGTGCCCTAGAGGTAGCGACCCAGTACTTC
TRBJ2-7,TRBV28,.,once,CASSPPGTRNYEQYF,TGTGCCAGCAGTCCTCCGGGAACGAGGAACTACGAGCAGTACTTC
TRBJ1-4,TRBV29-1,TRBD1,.,CSVPGTANEKLFF,TGCAGCGTCCCAGGGACAGCAAATGAAAAACTGTTTTTT
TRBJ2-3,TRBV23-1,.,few,CASSQSELSHTDTQYF,TGCGCCAGCAGTCAATCGGAGCTGAGCCACACAGATACGCAGTATTTT
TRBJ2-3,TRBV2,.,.,CASSGREPDTQYF,TGTGCCAGCAGTGGTAGGGAGCCAGATACGCAGTATTTT
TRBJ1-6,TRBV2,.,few,CASSPRANSPLHF,TGTGCCAGCAGTCCCAGGGCTAATTCACCCCTCCACTTT
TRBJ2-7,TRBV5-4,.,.,CASSLRRRSGGDEQYF,TGTGCCAGCAGCTTGCGGAGGAGGAGTGGGGGCGACGAGCAGTACTTC
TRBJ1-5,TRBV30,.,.,CAWSVGGRGQPQHF,TGTGCCTGGAGTGTGGGGGGTCGGGGTCAGCCCCAGCATTTT
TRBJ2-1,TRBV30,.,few,CARAGVRSSYNEQFF,TGTGCCAGAGCGGGCGTCAGGAGCTCCTACAATGAGCAGTTCTTC
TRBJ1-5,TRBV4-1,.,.,CASSPMRLSNQPQHF,TGCGCCAGCAGCCCGATGAGACTTAGCAATCAGCCCCAGCATTTT
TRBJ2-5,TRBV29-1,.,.,CSVESSPGGVETQYF,TGCAGCGTTGAGTCTTCGCCAGGCGGCGTAGAGACCCAGTACTTC
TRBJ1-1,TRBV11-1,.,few,CASSLTRQATEAFF,TGTGCCAGCAGCTTAACCCGACAGGCCACTGAAGCTTTCTTT
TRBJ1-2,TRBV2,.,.,CASSSPYSYGYTF,TGTGCCAGCAGCAGTCCCTACAGCTATGGCTACACCTTC
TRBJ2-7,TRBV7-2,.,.,CASSPGRGSYEQYF,TGTGCCAGCAGCCCCGGACGAGGCTCCTACGAGCAGTACTTC
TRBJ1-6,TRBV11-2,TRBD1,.,CASSFRYRGQGVNSPLHF,TGTGCCAGCAGCTTTAGATATCGGGGACAGGGGGTTAATTCACCCCTCCACTTT
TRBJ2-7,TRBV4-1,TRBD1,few,CASSFRDRDIYEQYF,TGCGCCAGCAGCTTCCGGGACAGGGATATCTACGAGCAGTACTTC
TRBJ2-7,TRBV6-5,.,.,CASNSAESYEQYF,TGTGCCAGCAACTCGGCCGAGTCCTACGAGCAGTACTTC
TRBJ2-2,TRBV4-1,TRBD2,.,CASSHPRGLAGPRAGELFF,TGCGCCAGCAGCCATCCCCGCGGACTAGCGGGGCCACGGGCCGGGGAGCTGTTTTTT